This T cell receptor beta chain was sequenced in a study of post-analysis software for immune sequencing data. Unique molecular identifiers were built into the TCR beta cDNA libraries. TCRdb reprocessed the PCR reads via MiXCR and lists one record per CDR3 protein. The profile shows about 680,000 distinct CDR3 sequences, 55% to 70% of them singletons. Trimming pared 6 bases from V and 8 bases from J, leaving 19 bases between. Germline V gene sequence: CDR1 DFQATT, CDR2 SNEGSKA (reference sequence). CDR3 size: 13 residues. Findings and limits, study-wide: In multiple sclerosis, normalized Chao1 diversity was significantly below that of controls. There were five or six TRBV segments more frequent in patients than controls, and TRBV5-6, TRBV5-1 and TRBV20-1 were among them. Samples from one preparation batch, clustered by F measure, grouped strongly together.

Concerning this clonotype itself: What it recognizes is unknown.

The source of this sequence is a girl aged 2 to 10 with multiple sclerosis. The sample taken for sequencing was blood. The chain has TRBV20-1 and TRBJ1-2, with D maybe TRBD1 (5 bases). The CDR3 region has the DNA TGCAGTGCGGGAGGGACGGGCCCGAGGGGCTACACCTTC. Translating gives CSAGGTGPRGYTF.